The rows below give T cell receptor beta chains drawn from one sample of a study of blood T cell repertoires in COVID-19. TCRdb's table, derived via immunoSEQ multiplex PCR, lists solely in-frame clones and lacks some. The data show 130,000 to 150,000 clones, 65% to 85% seen once. The sample consisted of PBMCs or T cells enriched from blood (not recorded which). These receptors were collected from a woman in her forties or fifties who had been exposed to COVID-19. Both conserved end residues are part of each CDR3. Rows give clone size only sometimes, using once, few, many, or a class for an expanded clone.

clone size | CDR3 length | V gene | CDR3 protein
NA | 17 | TRBV7-2 | CASSSPDRVGEKYEQYF
NA | 14 | TRBV5-4 | CASSLRQGPDTQYF
NA | 13 | TRBV2 | CASSGQREEKLFF
NA | 16 | TRBV7-2 | CASSQKVRVGGYGYTF
few | 15 | TRBV10-3 | CAISVEGVRGNTIYF
few | 15 | TRBV10-2 | CASRNDRVGNQPQHF
NA | 15 | TRBV4-1 | CASSQGTGGRGTQYF
NA | 16 | TRBV2 | CASSVGTGKWDEKLFF
NA | 13 | TRBV7-6 | CASSLLIASEAFF
NA | 16 | TRBV11-1 | CASSLERAGGRETQYF
once | 15 | TRBV19 | CASSTKTSTTDTQYF
once | 17 | TRBV15 | CATSGRGLRSSGNTIYF
NA | 12 | TRBV11-2 | CASSLVFREQFF
NA | 18 | TRBV15 | CATSRDLLAVGSYNEQFF
NA | 15 | TRBV2 | CASRARTGLNYGYTF
NA | 14 | TRBV7-2 | CASSQTRTGGKAFF
NA | 16 | TRBV2 | CASSGFDSHSGNTIYF
NA | 15 | TRBV5-5 | CASSSLRGPREKLFF